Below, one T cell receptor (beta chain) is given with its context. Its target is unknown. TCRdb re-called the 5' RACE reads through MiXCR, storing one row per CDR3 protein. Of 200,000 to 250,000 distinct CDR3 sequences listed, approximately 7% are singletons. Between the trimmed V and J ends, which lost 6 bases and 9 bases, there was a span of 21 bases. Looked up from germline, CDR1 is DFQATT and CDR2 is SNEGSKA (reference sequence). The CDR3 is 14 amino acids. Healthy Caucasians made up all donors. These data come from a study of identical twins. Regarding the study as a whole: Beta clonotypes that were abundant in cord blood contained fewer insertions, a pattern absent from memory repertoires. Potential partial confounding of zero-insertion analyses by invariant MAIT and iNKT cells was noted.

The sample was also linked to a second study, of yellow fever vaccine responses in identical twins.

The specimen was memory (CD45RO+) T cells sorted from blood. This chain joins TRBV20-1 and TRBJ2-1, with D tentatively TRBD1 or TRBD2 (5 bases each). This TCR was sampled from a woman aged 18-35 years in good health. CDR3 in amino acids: CSAESGTTSSEQFF. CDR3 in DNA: TGCAGTGCGGAATCCGGGACCACGTCGTCTGAGCAGTTCTTC.